A selection of T cell receptor beta chains follows, all from one sample in a study of blood T cell repertoires in COVID-19. Measured with immunoSEQ multiplex PCR; TCRdb has only the in-frame clones, and not every one. The table has some 200,000 clones, around four fifths seen once. Source material: peripheral blood. These receptor sequences come from an elderly woman with active or convalescent COVID-19. Both conserved end residues are part of each CDR3. The order of the fields is V gene, D gene, clone size, CDR3 length, J gene, CDR3 DNA, CDR3 protein. A D gene is named only where the DNA matches it firmly. For some rows the clone size is stated as once, few or many, or as a class when expanded; others skip it.

TRBV15,TRBD2,-,15,TRBJ2-4,TGTGCCACCAGCAGAAGACTAGCGGGGGGGGACATTCAGTACTTC,CATSRRLAGGDIQYF
TRBV7-7,-,-,14,TRBJ2-7,TGTGCCAGCAGCTTTACTACTACCTCCTACGAGCAGTACTTC,CASSFTTTSYEQYF
TRBV27,TRBD2,-,16,TRBJ2-3,TGTGCCAGCAGTTCCAGCGGGGGGTCCCTCACAGATACGCAGTATTTT,CASSSSGGSLTDTQYF
TRBV2,-,-,15,TRBJ2-2,TGTGCCAGCATTGCTTCAGGGGCCAACACCGGGGAGCTGTTTTTT,CASIASGANTGELFF
TRBV6-5,-,-,14,TRBJ2-1,TGTGCCACACAAGCGGCCAAAAGGTACAATGAGCAGTTCTTC,CATQAAKRYNEQFF
TRBV10-3,TRBD1,-,14,TRBJ2-7,TGTGCCATCAGTACGGACAGGGGAAAGAACGAGCAGTACTTC,CAISTDRGKNEQYF
TRBV7-2,TRBD1,-,13,TRBJ2-1,TGTGCCAGCAGCCCCCGACAGGGCAATGAGCAGTTCTTC,CASSPRQGNEQFF
TRBV19,-,once,15,TRBJ1-5,TGTGCCAGTAGTATAGAAATGCGGACGGGGCAGCCCCAGCATTTT,CASSIEMRTGQPQHF
TRBV28,-,-,16,TRBJ1-3,TGTGCCACCAATCCCACAGGGACCCTTGTAGGAAACACCATATATTTT,CATNPTGTLVGNTIYF
TRBV7-2,TRBD2,-,15,TRBJ2-7,TGTGCCAGCAGACCCACCCTAGCGGGAATAAGGGAGCAGTACTTC,CASRPTLAGIREQYF
TRBV15,-,-,15,TRBJ2-1,TGTGCCACCAGCAGGACTGCGAGCTCCTACAATGAGCAGTTCTTC,CATSRTASSYNEQFF
TRBV7-9,-,-,13,TRBJ1-3,TGTGCCAGCAGCTCCGGTTTGGGAAACACCATATATTTT,CASSSGLGNTIYF
TRBV23-1,TRBD1,-,16,TRBJ1-5,TGCGCCAGCAGTCGCCCTGGGGGGACAGAGAATCAGCCCCAGCATTTT,CASSRPGGTENQPQHF
TRBV9,-,-,17,TRBJ1-2,TGTGCCAGCAGCGCGCGGGGAGGCGCACCCTTTAACTATGGCTACACCTTC,CASSARGGAPFNYGYTF
TRBV11-2,TRBD2,-,19,TRBJ2-1,TGTGCCAGCAGACGAGCCGGGACTAGCGGGAGACTCTCCTACAATGAGCAGTTCTTC,CASRRAGTSGRLSYNEQFF
TRBV11-2,TRBD2,few,16,TRBJ2-3,TGTGCCAGCAGCCCGACCGGGACTAGAGGCACAGATACGCAGTATTTT,CASSPTGTRGTDTQYF
TRBV6-5,-,-,13,TRBJ1-5,TGTGCCAGCAGCCCAGACAGGTTGCGGGCCCAGCATTTT,CASSPDRLRAQHF
TRBV5-1,TRBD1,-,14,TRBJ2-5,TGCGCCAGCAGCTCGGGACAGCTCCAAGAGACCCAGTACTTC,CASSSGQLQETQYF
TRBV5-1,TRBD1,-,15,TRBJ2-5,TGCGCCAGCAGCGTTCAGGGGGTTAACCAAGAGACCCAGTACTTC,CASSVQGVNQETQYF
TRBV3-1/TRBV3-2,-,once,14,TRBJ1-2,TGTGCCAGCAGCCAAGGCGGGTATAACTATGGCTACACCTTC,CASSQGGYNYGYTF
TRBV7-9,-,-,17,TRBJ1-1,TGTGCCAGCAGCCCAGGACAGAAAGTAAGGATGAACACTGAAGCTTTCTTT,CASSPGQKVRMNTEAFF
TRBV6-2/TRBV6-3,-,few,13,TRBJ1-5,TGTGCCAGCAGTTACTCGGCCACAAGTCCCCAGCATTTT,CASSYSATSPQHF
TRBV2,-,-,11,TRBJ1-4,TGTGCCAGCAGGCGGGAGGAAAAACTGTTTTTT,CASRREEKLFF
TRBV9,-,-,16,TRBJ2-5,TGTGCCAGCAGCGTAGTCGGAGGGGGGGCTTGGGAGACCCAGTACTTC,CASSVVGGGAWETQYF
TRBV5-6,-,-,17,TRBJ2-5,TGTGCCACCGCCCCGTCGGGGCAGGGGAGGGGCTGGGAGACCCAGTACTTC,CATAPSGQGRGWETQYF
TRBV30,TRBD1,many,15,TRBJ1-1,TGTGCCTGGATTTTGTCCGGGACAGTGGGATTGGGAGCTTTCTTT,CAWILSGTVGLGAFF
TRBV5-6,TRBD2,-,16,TRBJ2-3,TGTGCCAGCAGCCCCGGGACGGGGAGGGGCACAGATACGCAGTATTTT,CASSPGTGRGTDTQYF
TRBV5-4,TRBD2,-,16,TRBJ2-3,TGTGCCAGCAGCTTTCCAGCGGGGGGGGGCACAGATACGCAGTATTTT,CASSFPAGGGTDTQYF
TRBV7-9,-,-,13,TRBJ2-4,TGTGCCAGCAGCCGAGGGTCTGGCACTGTCGGGTACTTC,CASSRGSGTVGYF
TRBV4-2,-,-,15,TRBJ2-3,TGTGCCAGCAGCCGCGGGGGCGGCCCGGGGGATACGCAGTATTTT,CASSRGGGPGDTQYF
TRBV5-1,-,-,14,TRBJ2-3,TGCGCCAGCAGCCCGGGGGTTGGCACAGATACGCAGTATTTT,CASSPGVGTDTQYF
TRBV6-6,-,-,15,TRBJ1-4,TGTGCCAGCAGTTACCTAACAGCGGGAGGTGAAAAACTGTTTTTT,CASSYLTAGGEKLFF
TRBV7-9,-,few,15,TRBJ1-5,TGTGCCAGCAGCTTAGAAGGCGGATGGAATCAGCCCCAGCATTTT,CASSLEGGWNQPQHF
TRBV3-1/TRBV3-2,-,-,15,TRBJ2-1,TGTGCCAGCAGCCAAGTGGGGAGAAGCCTGAATGAGCAGTTCTTC,CASSQVGRSLNEQFF
TRBV6-4,-,-,13,TRBJ1-1,TGTGCCAGCAGCGTTATCCCGAACACTGAAGCTTTCTTT,CASSVIPNTEAFF
TRBV7-9,-,-,14,TRBJ1-6,TGTGCCAGCAGCTTAGCGTCGGGGGTTTCACCCCTCCACTTT,CASSLASGVSPLHF
TRBV30,TRBD1,-,16,TRBJ2-2,TGTGCCTGGACACGTGACAGGGGTGAGGACACCGGGGAGCTGTTTTTT,CAWTRDRGEDTGELFF
TRBV19,-,-,13,TRBJ1-2,TGTGCCAGTGAGAGGAGGGCGATCTATGGCTACACCTTC,CASERRAIYGYTF